What follows are 14 T cell receptor beta chains derived from one specimen sequenced in a study of T cells in Graves' hyperthyroidism and ophthalmopathy. Amplification targeted TCR beta CDR3 regions from RNA transcripts. Using the HTBI primer set, a first-round RT-PCR was run on the TCR CDR3. TCRdb re-called the multiplex PCR reads with MiXCR, one entry per CDR3 protein. The data show roughly 740,000 distinct CDR3 sequences, 16% seen once. The sample consisted of blood. All receptors derive from a man younger than 35 with Graves' hyperthyroidism.

This clonotype was counted between two and nine times. This rearrangement joins TRBV11-2 to TRBJ2-2; 10 nucleotides align to TRBD2. Germline V gene lookup returns CDR1 SGHAT and CDR2 FQNNGV. The CDR3 has 16 amino acids. V dropped 2 bases and J dropped 7; count of bases not matched to a gene: 7. The CDR3 reads CASSLRSGRAVGELFF. In nucleotides, the CDR3 is TGTGCCAGCAGCTTACGGAGCGGGAGGGCCGTCGGGGAGCTGTTTTTT.

The rearrangement links TRBV27 to TRBJ2-3; D possibly corresponds to TRBD2 (5 bases). The CDR3 covers 15 residues. Germline lookup yields CDR1 MNHEY and CDR2 SMNVEV (reference sequence). V was clipped by 0 bases and J by 6 bases, with 13 bases between them. The DNA for the CDR3 is TGTGCCAGCAGTTTATCGACTACGGCCGTGGATACGCAGTATTTT. This gives the protein CASSLSTTAVDTQYF.

This clonotype occurred many times. The rearrangement joins TRBV20-1 to TRBJ2-7, with D tentatively TRBD2 (6 bases). The CDR3 loop spans 15 amino acids. Germline CDR1 reads DFQATT; CDR2 reads SNEGSKA (reference sequence). With 1 base removed from V and 3 bases from J, the gap between germline ends came to 16 bases. CDR3 bases: TGCAGTGCTAGAGCCTGGAGGGCCCTCAGCTACGAGCAGTACTTC. Its protein is CSARAWRALSYEQYF.

Only a few counts were recorded for this clonotype. Here the CDR3 reads CASSSAGEQYF. The CDR3 DNA sequence: TGTGCCAGCAGCTCGGCGGGCGAGCAGTACTTC. The chain combines TRBV7-9 with TRBJ2-7; weak D call: TRBD2 (5 bases). The CDR3 covers 11 residues. The germline V gene has CDR1 SEHNR and CDR2 FQNEAQ (reference sequence). Trimming removed 4 bases from V and 6 bases from J, with 7 bases in between. The full variable domain, with the rest looked up from reference TRBV7-9 and TRBJ2-7, is DTGVSQNPRHKITKRGQNVTFRCDPISEHNRLYWYRQTLGQGPEFLTYFQNEAQLEKSRLLSDRFSAERPKGSFSTLEIQRTEQGDSAMYLCASSSAGEQYFGPGTRLTVT.

This rearrangement joins TRBV6-1 to TRBJ1-2; a weak D match, TRBD1 (5 bases). The germline V gene encodes CDR1 MNHNS and CDR2 SASEGT. The V end was cut by 5 bases, the J end by 4 bases, with 14 bases between. The CDR3 is made up of 14 amino acids. This CDR3 reads CASSLPAGPYGYTF. The CDR3 region has the DNA TGTGCCAGCAGTCTCCCAGCGGGGCCCTATGGCTACACCTTC.

The table lists this clonotype with many counts. The DNA for the CDR3 is TGTGCCAGCAGCTTAGCCGAATACATGAACACTGAAGCTTTCTTT. Its protein is CASSLAEYMNTEAFF. The chain links TRBV7-2 to TRBJ1-1; D is undetermined. The ends were cut back, 0 bases at V and 0 bases at J, with 8 bases in the middle. The CDR3 spans 15 residues. Germline CDR1 reads SGHTA; CDR2 reads FQGNSA.

The V gene is TRBV28, the J gene TRBJ2-2; unclear D gene. This CDR3 is built from 13 residues. The germline gives CDR1 MDHEN, CDR2 SYDVKM. V dropped 7 bases and J dropped 7 bases, with 13 bases sitting between them. CDR3 nucleotide sequence: TGTGCCAGCACCCCCGGTTGGGGCGGGGAGCTGTTTTTT. Translated: CASTPGWGGELFF.

This clonotype was counted ten times or more. J is TRBJ1-4 and V is TRBV3-1; D is uncertain. The CDR3 sequence is 14 residues long. The V gene lost 1 base and the J gene lost 7 bases, with 10 bases spanning the gap. Germline V gives CDR1 LGHDT, CDR2 YNNKEL (reference sequence). As DNA, the CDR3 is TGTGCCAGCAGCCAAGGAGGGTTAGGTGAAAAACTGTTTTTT. Translated: CASSQGGLGEKLFF.

At least ten counts were recorded for this clonotype. The chain has TRBV28 and TRBJ1-1, with D perhaps matching TRBD1 (5 bases). Trimming pared 2 bases from V and 7 bases from J, leaving 8 bases between. Germline-derived CDR1 and CDR2 are MDHEN and SYDVKM. This CDR3 comprises 12 residues. The CDR3 bases are TGTGCCAGCAGTTTAAGAGGGGATGAAGCTTTCTTT. Translation: CASSLRGDEAFF.

This clonotype has a handful of counts. The chain has TRBV15 and TRBJ2-1; the match to TRBD2 covers 9 bases. In germline, CDR1 is LNHNV, CDR2 YYDKDF (reference sequence). The CDR3 spans 16 residues. Unmatched junction bases numbered 1, after V lost 1 base and J lost 0 bases. CDR3 in amino acids: CATSRGSGSSYNEQFF. The CDR3 bases are TGTGCCACCAGCAGAGGTAGCGGGAGCTCCTACAATGAGCAGTTCTTC.

V usage is TRBV7-9 and J usage is TRBJ2-1; D possibly corresponds to TRBD1 (6 bases). Germline CDR1 and CDR2: SEHNR and FQNEAQ (reference sequence). Trimming left V 3 bases short and J 10 bases short, with 16 bases between. This CDR3 is 14 amino acids long. CDR3 region: CASSFHFGTQEQFF. The DNA for the CDR3 is TGTGCCAGCAGCTTTCATTTTGGGACACAAGAGCAGTTCTTC.

This sequence joins TRBV4-1 and TRBJ2-1; D gene uncertain. This CDR3 comprises 13 residues. CDR1 and CDR2 from the germline V gene are MGHRA and YSYEKL. The V end was cut by 1 base, the J end by 3 bases, with 4 bases between. CDR3 in amino acids: CASSQAIYNEQFF. The DNA for the CDR3 is TGCGCCAGCAGCCAAGCAATCTACAATGAGCAGTTCTTC.

Ten or more counts support this clonotype. The chain recombines TRBV28 with TRBJ2-5, with TRBD1 matching 7 bases. Germline V gene data show CDR1 as MDHEN and CDR2 as SYDVKM. Trimming cost V 2 bases and J 11 bases; bases outside gene matches: 5. The CDR3 covers 12 residues. The CDR3 region is CASSLTGAGQYF. The CDR3 nucleotides read TGTGCCAGCAGTTTAACAGGGGCTGGACAGTACTTC. Looking up the rest from reference TRBV28 and TRBJ2-5 gives the full variable domain: DVKVTQSSRYLVKRTGEKVFLECVQDMDHENMFWYRQDPGLGLRLIYFSYDVKMKEKGDIPEGYSVSREKKERFSLILESASTNQTSMYLCASSLTGAGQYFGPGTRLLVL.

V is TRBV15 and J is TRBJ1-5, with 9 bases fitting TRBD1. V lost 3 bases and J lost 11; bases outside the gene matches: 5. The germline gives CDR1 LNHNV, CDR2 YYDKDF (reference sequence). There are 13 residues in the CDR3. The CDR3 reads CATSRGDRAAQHF. CDR3 sequence (DNA): TGTGCCACCAGCAGGGGGGACAGGGCGGCCCAGCATTTT.